This T cell receptor beta chain emerged from a study of blood T cell repertoires in COVID-19. As for the study in general: Spain, Italy and the United States supplied samples that represented acute and convalescent COVID-19. PBMCs, B-cell-depleted T cells, or T cells provided the cDNA or gDNA that made up the material.

Here immunoSEQ multiplex PCR was the method, and the copy in TCRdb shows in-frame clones only, minus some. Altogether about 260,000 clones are present, 88% being singletons, with the ten largest covering less than 3%. The sequence came from a woman aged 45-65 years who had recovered from COVID-19. Sequenced input: PBMCs or T cells enriched from blood (not recorded which).

The DNA for the CDR3 is TGTGCCAGCAGTCCTCCAGGGGGTTTTACTGAAGCTTTCTTT. It encodes CASSPPGGFTEAFF. The V and J genes are TRBV27 and TRBJ1-1; 7 bases are a match to TRBD1. The CDR3 has 14 residues. Germline CDR1 is MNHEY and CDR2 is SMNVEV (reference sequence). The V gene end was trimmed by 5 bases and the J gene end by 5 bases; junction bases not matched to a gene: 8.